This T cell receptor (beta chain) originates from a study of control samples from healthy donors and cancer patients. Libraries were prepared by immunoSEQ multiplex PCR; TCRdb keeps only in-frame clonotypes and omits some of them. The table includes approximately 220,000 clones, roughly 94% detected once. Looked up from germline, CDR1 is SNHLY and CDR2 is FYNNEI. This CDR3 contains 13 residues. The germline V and J ends were trimmed by 5 bases and 3 bases, with 7 bases remaining between them. What was sequenced was blood. The chain is built from TRBV2 and TRBJ1-4; D is uncertain. The sequence was collected from a man aged 50-60 years in good health. CDR3 amino acids: CASSFTANEKLFF. DNA for the CDR3: TGTGCCAGCAGTTTTACAGCTAATGAAAAACTGTTTTTT.